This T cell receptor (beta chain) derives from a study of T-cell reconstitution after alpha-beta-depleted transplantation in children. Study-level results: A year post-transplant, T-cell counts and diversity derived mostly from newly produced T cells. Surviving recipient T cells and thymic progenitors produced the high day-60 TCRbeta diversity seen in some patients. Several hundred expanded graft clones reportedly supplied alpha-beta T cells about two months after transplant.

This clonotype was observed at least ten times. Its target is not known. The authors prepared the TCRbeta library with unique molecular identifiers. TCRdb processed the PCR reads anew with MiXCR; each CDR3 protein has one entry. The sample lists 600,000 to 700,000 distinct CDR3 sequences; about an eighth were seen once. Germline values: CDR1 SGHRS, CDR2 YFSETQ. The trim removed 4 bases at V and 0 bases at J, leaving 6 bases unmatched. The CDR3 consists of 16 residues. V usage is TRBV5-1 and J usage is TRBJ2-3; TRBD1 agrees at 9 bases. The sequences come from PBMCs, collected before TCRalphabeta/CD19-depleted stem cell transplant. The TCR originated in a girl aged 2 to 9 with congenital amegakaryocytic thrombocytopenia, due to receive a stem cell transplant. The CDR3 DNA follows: TGCGCCAGCAGCATGGACAGGGGACTTAGCACAGATACGCAGTATTTT. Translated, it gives CASSMDRGLSTDTQYF.